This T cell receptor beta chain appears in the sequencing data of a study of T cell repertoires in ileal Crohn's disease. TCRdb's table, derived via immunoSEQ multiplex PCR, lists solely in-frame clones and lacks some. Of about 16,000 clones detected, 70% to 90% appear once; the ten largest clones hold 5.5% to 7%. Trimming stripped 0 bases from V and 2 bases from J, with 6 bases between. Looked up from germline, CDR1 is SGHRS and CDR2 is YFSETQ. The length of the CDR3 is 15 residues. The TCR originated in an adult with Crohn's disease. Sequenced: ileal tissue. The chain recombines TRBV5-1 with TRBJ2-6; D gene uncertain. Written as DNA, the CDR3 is TGCGCCAGCAGCTTGGTTGTAACTGGGGCCAACGTCCTGACTTTC. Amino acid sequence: CASSLVVTGANVLTF.